A single sample is the source of the 3 T cell receptor beta chains below, sequenced in a study of shared clonotypes between healthy human individuals. Measured with immunoSEQ multiplex PCR; TCRdb has only the in-frame clones, and not every one. This sample has 2 million to 2.5 million clones, with approximately 96% found just once. The sequenced sample was naive CD4+ T cells sorted from blood. Regarding subset: CD45RA+ positively selected. The receptor source for this set is a man younger than 35 in good health.

The chain carries TRBV30 and TRBJ2-7; 10 bases are a match to TRBD1. Germline CDR1 is GTSNPN and CDR2 is SVGIG (reference sequence). This CDR3 has 14 amino acids. V lost 4 bases to trimming and J lost 3 bases; unmatched junction nucleotides: 6. The CDR3 is CAWNGQGVSYEQYF. The DNA for the CDR3 is TGTGCCTGGAACGGACAGGGGGTAAGCTACGAGCAGTACTTC.

The V call is TRBV6-1, the J call TRBJ2-3; D call uncertain. V lost 0 bases to trimming and J lost 5 bases, with 9 bases between them. CDR1 is MNHNS, CDR2 SASEGT, per germline. The CDR3 spans 14 residues. The DNA for the CDR3 is TGTGCCAGCAGTGAAGCCGGCGCGAGAGATACGCAGTATTTT. It yields the protein CASSEAGARDTQYF.

The rearrangement joins TRBV7-6 to TRBJ2-7; D unresolved. The germline V gene has CDR1 SGHVS and CDR2 FNYEAQ. Deletions cut 3 bases from V and 0 bases from J, with 12 bases between. The length of the CDR3 is 15 residues. CDR3 sequence (DNA): TGTGCCAGCAGCTTGGGTCAGGACCTCTCCTACGAGCAGTACTTC. Its translation: CASSLGQDLSYEQYF.